This T cell receptor (beta chain) was profiled in a study of vaccination and CD4 T cells after COVID-19. As for treatment: roughly ten-day PBMC culture with coronavirus spike peptide pools or control peptides (ViraFEST assay). Using peptide pools, antigen-specific T cells were expanded in ViraFEST before TCRs were sequenced. Under 2.5 million PBMCs were grown per well alongside 10 IU/ml IL-2 and about 9.9 ug/ml peptide pools. Cultured CD4+ T cells had their DNA profiled by the Oncomine TCR Beta short-read assay. TCRdb used MiXCR to reprocess the PCR reads, holding one entry per CDR3 protein. Of around 20,000 distinct CDR3 sequences in the sample, approximately 46% are singletons; the top ten hold roughly 6.2%. This clonotype was observed a handful of times. What it binds is unknown. This receptor was taken from a human donor who had recovered from COVID-19. This sample comprised CD4+ T cells from blood, cultured in vitro, obtained before SARS-CoV-2 vaccination.

The CDR3: CASSLSQGVYEQYF. The CDR3 DNA reads as TGTGCCAGCAGCTTAAGCCAGGGAGTCTACGAGCAGTACTTC. This chain connects TRBV7-2 to TRBJ2-7, with D perhaps matching TRBD1 or TRBD2 (5 bases each). The CDR3 contains 14 residues. CDR1 is SGHTA and CDR2 is FQGNSA in the germline V gene. Trimming left V 2 bases short and J 3 bases short, with 11 bases between.